The source of this T cell receptor beta chain is a study of tumor-infiltrating lymphocytes in primary liver carcinoma. Study information: Recorded tumor stage was T1-T3 N0M0, with diameters of roughly 4.2 to 10 cm. Study-wide results and limits: Tumor region pairs shared more overlap than did tumor-adjacent and tumor-blood pairs. A significantly higher top-250-clone fraction was recorded for tumors than for blood (p = 0.039). The proportion of top clones found throughout all five tumor regions was only about 7-24%.

Total RNA (roughly 550 ng) served as template for TCR beta cDNA synthesis primed by a constant-region primer. Investigators got TCR beta libraries out of three nested multiplex PCR rounds, done with slightly modified ARM-PCR. Running 10 cycles apiece, the first two PCR rounds relied on TRBV1-TRBV30 forward primers together with a C-beta reverse primer. Each CDR3 protein is one row after TCRdb ran MiXCR on the multiplex PCR reads. The data show approximately 40,000 distinct CDR3 sequences, under 75% seen once. This clonotype appeared a single time. Antigen specificity is unknown. Unsorted bulk tissue of about 20-31 mg yielded co-extracted RNA and DNA. Germline V gene sequence: CDR1 SGHAT, CDR2 FQDESV (reference sequence). CDR3 length equals 15 residues.

Sequenced material: liver tumor tissue from sampling region 4. The subset here: tumor region T4, right-lateral pole. The gene calls are TRBV11-1 and TRBJ1-2, with 9 bases matching TRBD1. The sequence was obtained from a man aged 35-49 years with primary liver carcinoma and hepatitis B virus infection. CDR3 region: CISSHDRGANYGYTF. The DNA for the CDR3 is TGTATCAGCAGCCACGACAGGGGGGCGAACTATGGCTACACCTTC.